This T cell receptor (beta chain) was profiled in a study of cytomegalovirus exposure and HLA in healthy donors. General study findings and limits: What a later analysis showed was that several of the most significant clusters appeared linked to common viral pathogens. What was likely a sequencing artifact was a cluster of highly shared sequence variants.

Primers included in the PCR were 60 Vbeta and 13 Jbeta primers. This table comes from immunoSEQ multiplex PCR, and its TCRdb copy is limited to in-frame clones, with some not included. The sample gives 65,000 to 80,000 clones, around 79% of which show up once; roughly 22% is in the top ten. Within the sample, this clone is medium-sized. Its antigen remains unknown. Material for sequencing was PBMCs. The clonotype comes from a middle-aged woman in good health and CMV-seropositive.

CDR3 DNA: TGCGCCAGCAGCACCGGACAGGGTTCGAACACTGAAGCTTTCTTT. Protein product: CASSTGQGSNTEAFF. The rearrangement uses TRBV5-1 and TRBJ1-1, with 8 nucleotides matching TRBD1. V lost 4 bases and J lost 1; bases outside the gene matches: 6. The germline V gene has CDR1 SGHRS and CDR2 YFSETQ. The CDR3 length is 15 residues.